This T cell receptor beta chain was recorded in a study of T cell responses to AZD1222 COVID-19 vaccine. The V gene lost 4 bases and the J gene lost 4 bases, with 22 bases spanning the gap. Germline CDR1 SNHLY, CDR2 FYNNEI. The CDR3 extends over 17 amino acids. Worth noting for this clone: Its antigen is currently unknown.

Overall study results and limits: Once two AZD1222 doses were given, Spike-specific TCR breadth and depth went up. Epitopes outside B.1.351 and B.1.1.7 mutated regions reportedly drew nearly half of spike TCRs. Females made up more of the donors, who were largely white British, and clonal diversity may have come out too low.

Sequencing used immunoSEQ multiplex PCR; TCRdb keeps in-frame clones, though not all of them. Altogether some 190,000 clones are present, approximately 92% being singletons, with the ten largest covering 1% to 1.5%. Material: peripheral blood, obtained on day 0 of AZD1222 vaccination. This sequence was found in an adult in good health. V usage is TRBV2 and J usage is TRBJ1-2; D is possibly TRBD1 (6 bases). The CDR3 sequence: CASSVRDTRTNSYGYTF. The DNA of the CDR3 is TGTGCCAGCAGTGTTCGGGACACCAGGACTAATAGCTATGGCTACACCTTC.